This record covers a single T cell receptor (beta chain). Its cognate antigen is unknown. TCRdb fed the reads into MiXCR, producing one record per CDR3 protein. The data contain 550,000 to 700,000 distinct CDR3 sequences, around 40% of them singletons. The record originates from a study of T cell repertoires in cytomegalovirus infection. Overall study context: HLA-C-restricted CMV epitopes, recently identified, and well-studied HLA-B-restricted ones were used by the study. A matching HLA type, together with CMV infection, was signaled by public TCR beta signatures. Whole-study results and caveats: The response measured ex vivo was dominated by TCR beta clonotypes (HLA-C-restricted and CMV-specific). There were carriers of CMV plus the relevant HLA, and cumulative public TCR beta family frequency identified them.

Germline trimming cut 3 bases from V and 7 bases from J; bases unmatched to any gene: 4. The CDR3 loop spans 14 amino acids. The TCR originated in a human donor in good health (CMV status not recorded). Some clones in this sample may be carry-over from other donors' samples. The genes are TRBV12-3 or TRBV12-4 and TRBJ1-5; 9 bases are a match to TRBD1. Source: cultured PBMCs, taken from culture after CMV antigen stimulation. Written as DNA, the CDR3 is TGTGCCAGCAGTTTCGGGACAGGGTTGCAGCCCCAGCATTTT. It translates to CASSFGTGLQPQHF.